The 21 T cell receptor beta chains below were found in one sample sequenced in a study of tissue T cells after allogeneic stem cell transplantation. Clones were sequenced by immunoSEQ multiplex PCR, and TCRdb holds only the in-frame ones, with some missing. The sample records about 6,600 clones, approximately 51% being singletons. Documented time point: mouse harvest day 7 after allogeneic transplant. Tail vein injection delivered 10^7 T-cell-depleted bone marrow cells and 10^6 splenic CD5+ T cells. Input material: lymph node tissue. The source is a female BALB/c mouse given C57BL/6 T cells with graft-versus-host disease after an allogeneic hematopoietic cell transplant.

As for this clone: Mouse gene names apply. The read stops 1 residue short of the end of the CDR3; the missing end is completed from the germline J gene. This rearrangement joins TRBV26 to TRBJ2-3, with D possibly being TRBD2 (5 bases). The CDR3 is made up of 13 amino acids. The V gene lost 7 bases and the J gene lost 1 base, with 9 bases spanning the gap. Looked up from germline, CDR1 is KGHPV and CDR2 is FQNQEV (reference sequence). CDR3 DNA, as far as it was read: TGTGCCAGCAATGGGGATCGTGCAGAAACGCTGTAT. Amino acids: CASNGDRAETLY. The whole CDR3 protein reads CASNGDRAETLYF.

This clone has only one observation. Gene names follow the mouse nomenclature. The read terminates 1 residue before the CDR3 end, so the remaining end is supplied by the germline J gene. The genes are TRBV26 and TRBJ1-1, with D perhaps matching TRBD1 (6 bases). Germline V gene lookup returns CDR1 KGHPV and CDR2 FQNQEV (reference sequence). V lost 2 bases and J 3 bases, leaving 10 bases between the germline ends. The CDR3 runs 14 residues. The sequenced part of the CDR3 DNA is TGTGCCAGCAGTCTGACAGGGTCGGACACAGAAGTCTTC. Protein product: CASSLTGSDTEVF. From start to end, the CDR3 is CASSLTGSDTEVFF.

This clone was seen only a few times. Gene names are mouse gene names. The CDR3 end is not reached by the read, which stops 1 residue before it; the germline J gene fills it in. V gene TRBV1 combines with J gene TRBJ1-1; TRBD1 agrees at 7 bases. This CDR3 has 14 residues. The V gene end was trimmed by 4 bases and the J gene end by 1 base; junction bases not matched to a gene: 3. Looked up from germline, CDR1 is NSQYPW and CDR2 is LRSPGD (reference sequence). The sequenced part of the CDR3 DNA is TGCACCTGCAGTGGCCGGGACAGAAACACAGAAGTCTTC. This sequence encodes CTCSGRDRNTEVF. The whole CDR3 protein reads CTCSGRDRNTEVFF.

Points on this clone: Genes here carry mouse names. The CDR3 goes on 1 residue after the read ends, and that part is filled in from the germline J gene. V is TRBV13-3 and J is TRBJ2-7, with a possible D match to TRBD2 (6 bases). The ends were cut back, 0 bases at V and 0 bases at J, with 7 bases in the middle. Looked up from germline, CDR1 is NNHDY and CDR2 is SYVADS. CDR3 size: 14 residues. CDR3 bases read: TGTGCCAGCAGTGATGGGGGGGTCTCCTATGAACAGTAC. It is translated as CASSDGGVSYEQY. The complete CDR3 protein is CASSDGGVSYEQYF.

By share, this clone counts as medium-sized. Any gene name here is a mouse gene name. The read terminates 1 residue ahead of where the CDR3 ends, so the germline J gene completes it. The chain joins TRBV13-1 to TRBJ2-5; TRBD1 might be the D (6 bases). The CDR3 loop spans 13 amino acids. V lost 4 bases and J lost 2, with 8 bases in between. Germline V lookup: CDR1 NSHNY, CDR2 SYGAGN. The CDR3 here is CASSSQGQDTQYF. CDR3 bases read: TGTGCCAGCAGTTCACAGGGCCAAGACACCCAGTAC.

As to this clone: Genes and germline come from the mouse. The CDR3 is cut off 1 residue early in the read; its end comes from the germline J gene. The rearrangement joins TRBV26 to TRBJ2-5; 10 bases are shared with TRBD2. The CDR3 runs to 15 residues. The germline V gene has CDR1 KGHPV and CDR2 FQNQEV (reference sequence). Unmatched junction bases numbered 5, after V lost 4 bases and J lost 4 bases. The CDR3 DNA, read in part, is TGTGCCAGCAGTCCGCACTGGGGGGGAAAAGACACCCAGTAC. Residues: CASSPHWGGKDTQY. The complete CDR3 sequence is CASSPHWGGKDTQYF.

This clone was seen more than once but under ten times. Mouse gene names apply. The CDR3 goes on 1 residue after the read ends, and that part is filled in from the germline J gene. The rearrangement links TRBV3 to TRBJ2-4, with D possibly being TRBD2 (5 bases). From germline, CDR1 is SNHLY and CDR2 FYNGKV (reference sequence). V lost 3 bases to trimming and J lost 5 bases, with 12 bases between them. The CDR3 is made up of 14 amino acids. The covered CDR3 bases are TGTGCCAGCAGCTTCCCCGGACTAAGAAACACCTTGTAC. Translation: CASSFPGLRNTLY. The CDR3 as a whole reads CASSFPGLRNTLYF.

With respect to this clone: Genes here carry mouse names. The CDR3 extends 1 residue past the end of the read, so its final part is completed from the germline J gene. The rearrangement uses TRBV1 and TRBJ1-1; weak D call: TRBD1 (6 bases). Germline V gene data show CDR1 as NSQYPW and CDR2 as LRSPGD (reference sequence). This CDR3 is 14 amino acids long. V was cut by 6 bases and J by 0 bases, with 11 bases left in between. The CDR3 protein is CTCSRRTANTEVFF. The sequenced part of the CDR3 DNA is TGCACCTGCAGCCGGAGGACAGCAAACACAGAAGTCTTC.

This clone has more than one count but fewer than ten. Mouse germline and gene names are used. The read terminates 1 residue before the CDR3 end, so the remaining end is supplied by the germline J gene. This chain joins TRBV26 and TRBJ1-4, with TRBD1 matching 10 bases. CDR3 size: 15 residues. V lost 4 bases, J lost 5 bases, and 4 bases stayed unmatched. The germline V gene has CDR1 KGHPV and CDR2 FQNQEV (reference sequence). The sequenced CDR3 bases are TGTGCCAGCAGTCCTCCGGGACAGGGGAACGAAAGATTATTT. It is translated as CASSPPGQGNERLF. The full CDR3 is CASSPPGQGNERLFF. Full variable domain (missing parts from reference TRBV26 and TRBJ1-4): NSKVIQTPRYLVKGQGQKAKMRCIPEKGHPVVFWYQQNKNNEFKFLINFQNQEVLQQIDMTEKRFSAECPSNSPCSLEIQSSEAGDSALYLCASSPPGQGNERLFFGHGTKLSVL.

This clone appeared a few times. These gene names are mouse names. The covered CDR3 bases are TGTGCAAGCAGCTTCCCGGGACAATCCCAAGACACCCAGTAC. Translated, it gives CASSFPGQSQDTQY. The CDR3 in full is CASSFPGQSQDTQYF. The chain has TRBV16 and TRBJ2-5, with D possibly TRBD1 on 6 matching bases. With the read ending 1 residue before the CDR3 end, the germline J gene is used to fill in that end. From germline, CDR1 is SGHSA and CDR2 FRNQAP. Trimming pared 3 bases from V and 2 bases from J, leaving 12 bases between. The CDR3 contains 15 residues.

Of note for this clone: Gene names refer to mouse genes. The read ends 1 residue shy of where the CDR3 ends; the end is completed using the germline J gene. The rearrangement joins TRBV26 to TRBJ1-3; D unclear. The CDR3 has 14 amino acids. V was clipped by 1 base and J by 0 bases, with 4 bases between them. Per germline, CDR1 KGHPV and CDR2 FQNQEV (reference sequence). The CDR3 here is CASSLFDSGNTLYF. The CDR3 bases that were read are TGTGCCAGCAGTCTGTTTGATTCTGGAAATACGCTCTAT.

Turning to this clone: Any gene name here is a mouse gene name. The missing CDR3 end, 1 residue past where the read stops, is filled in from the germline J gene. The chain recombines TRBV26 with TRBJ2-7; D call uncertain. The CDR3 extends over 13 amino acids. Per germline, CDR1 KGHPV and CDR2 FQNQEV (reference sequence). V was clipped by 2 bases and J by 1 base, with 6 bases between them. CDR3 bases read: TGTGCCAGCAGTCTGGGGCAATCCTATGAACAGTAC. It translates to CASSLGQSYEQY. The whole CDR3 protein reads CASSLGQSYEQYF.

To note about this clone: The listed genes are named as in mouse. Read sequence stops 1 residue before the CDR3 end, and the germline J gene provides the missing end. The chain uses TRBV2 and TRBJ1-5, with D tentatively TRBD1 (6 bases). The germline CDR1 and CDR2 sequences are LGHNA and YSYQKL. The CDR3 extends over 13 amino acids. The ends were cut back, 2 bases at V and 7 bases at J, with 9 bases in the middle. The CDR3 loop is CASSQRTVQAPLF. Partial CDR3 DNA: TGTGCCAGCAGCCAACGGACAGTGCAGGCTCCGCTT.

This clone showed up just once. Genes and germline come from the mouse. Read data end 1 residue before the CDR3 end; the end is taken from the germline J gene. The chain employs TRBV3 and TRBJ1-1, with unresolved D. Germline lookup yields CDR1 SNHLY and CDR2 FYNGKV (reference sequence). Trimming removed 3 bases at V and 1 base at J, with 3 bases between. The CDR3 is made up of 12 amino acids. The sequenced part of the CDR3 DNA is TGTGCCAGCAGCTTGAAAAACACAGAAGTCTTC. Translation gives CASSLKNTEVF. The CDR3 in full is CASSLKNTEVFF.

On this clone: The gene names here belong to mouse. The read stops 1 residue short of the end of the CDR3; the missing end is completed from the germline J gene. The V and J genes are TRBV4 and TRBJ2-3, with 10 bases identical to TRBD2. J was trimmed by 2 bases and V by 5 bases; bases with no gene match: 4. The germline V gene encodes CDR1 LGHDT and CDR2 YNNKQL (reference sequence). This CDR3 contains 15 residues. CDR3 DNA (partial): TGTGCCAGCAGCCGACTGGGGGGCCTTGCAGAAACGCTGTAT. Its protein is CASSRLGGLAETLY. The full CDR3 protein reads CASSRLGGLAETLYF.

Concerning this clone: Gene names are mouse gene names. The CDR3 end falls 1 residue outside the read, so it is completed with the germline J gene. This chain joins TRBV26 and TRBJ1-4; TRBD1 agrees at 8 bases. Germline loops: CDR1 KGHPV, CDR2 FQNQEV (reference sequence). V gave up 4 bases and J gave up 0 bases; unmatched junction bases: 1. This CDR3 comprises 15 residues. Partial CDR3 DNA: TGTGCCAGCAGTCCGACAGGGGTTTCCAACGAAAGATTATTT. Residues: CASSPTGVSNERLF. Given in full, the CDR3 is CASSPTGVSNERLFF.

By frequency in the sample, this clone is medium-sized. Germline and genes: mouse. The read comes to an end 1 residue before the CDR3 does, leaving the germline J gene to fill in the end. The chain recombines TRBV26 with TRBJ2-1; perhaps TRBD1 as D (6 bases). This CDR3 is built from 13 residues. V was pared by 6 bases and J by 3 bases, with 9 bases between. CDR1 and CDR2 from the germline V gene are KGHPV and FQNQEV (reference sequence). CDR3: CASSWDIYAEQFF. CDR3 bases read: TGTGCCAGCAGCTGGGACATCTATGCTGAGCAGTTC.

A few counts support this clone. The listed genes are named as in mouse. The CDR3 is cut off 1 residue early in the read; its end comes from the germline J gene. The chain combines TRBV15 with TRBJ2-1; 7 bases map to TRBD1. Trimming at V came to 6 bases and at J to 7 bases, leaving 6 bases not matched to a gene. The germline V gene has CDR1 SGHND and CDR2 FRSKSL. CDR3 length equals 13 residues. CDR3 in amino acids: CASSRQGGAEQFF. The DNA read from the CDR3 is TGTGCCAGCAGCAGACAGGGTGGGGCTGAGCAGTTC.

In its sample, this clone ranks as large. Genes and germline come from the mouse. CDR3 DNA, as far as it was read: TGTGCCAGCAGTTTAAGTGCAAACTCCGACTACACC. Its translation: CASSLSANSDYT. The whole CDR3 protein reads CASSLSANSDYTF. This sequence joins TRBV15 and TRBJ1-2; no clear D. The missing CDR3 end, 1 residue past where the read stops, is filled in from the germline J gene. Germline V gene sequence: CDR1 SGHND, CDR2 FRSKSL. The CDR3 extends over 13 amino acids. Between the trimmed V and J ends, which lost 2 bases and 0 bases, there was a span of 4 bases.

To note about this clone: Gene and germline names: mouse. Read sequence stops 1 residue before the CDR3 end, and the germline J gene provides the missing end. The V gene is TRBV26, the J gene TRBJ2-5, with D perhaps matching TRBD1 (5 bases). From germline, CDR1 is KGHPV and CDR2 FQNQEV (reference sequence). V lost 0 bases to trimming and J lost 7 bases, with 14 bases between them. The CDR3 has 15 residues. Incomplete CDR3 DNA: TGTGCCAGCAGTCTGTCAAGGCAGGGAAAAAACACCCAGTAC. Its protein product is CASSLSRQGKNTQY. The whole CDR3 protein reads CASSLSRQGKNTQYF.

A few counts support this clone. Any gene name here is a mouse gene name. The read terminates 1 residue before the CDR3 end, so the remaining end is supplied by the germline J gene. V is TRBV3 and J is TRBJ1-4; no clear D. This CDR3 is 14 amino acids long. The V and J ends lost 0 bases and 2 bases respectively, with 4 bases between them. Germline CDR1 reads SNHLY; CDR2 reads FYNGKV (reference sequence). The CDR3 spells CASSLAQSNERLFF. CDR3 bases read: TGTGCCAGCAGCTTAGCACAATCCAACGAAAGATTATTT.